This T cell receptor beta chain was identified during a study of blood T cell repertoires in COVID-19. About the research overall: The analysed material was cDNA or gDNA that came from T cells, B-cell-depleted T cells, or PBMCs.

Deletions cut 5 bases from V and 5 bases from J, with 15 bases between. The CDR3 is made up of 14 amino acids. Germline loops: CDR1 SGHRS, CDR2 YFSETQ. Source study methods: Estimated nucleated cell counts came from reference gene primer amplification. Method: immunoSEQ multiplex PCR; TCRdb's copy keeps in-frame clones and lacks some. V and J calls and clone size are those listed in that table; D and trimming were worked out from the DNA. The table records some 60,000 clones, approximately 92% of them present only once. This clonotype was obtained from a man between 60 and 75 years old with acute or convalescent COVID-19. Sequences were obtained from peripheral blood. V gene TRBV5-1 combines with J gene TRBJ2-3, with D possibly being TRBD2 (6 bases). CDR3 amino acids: CASSYGGVKDTQYF. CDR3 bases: TGCGCCAGCAGTTACGGGGGAGTAAAAGATACGCAGTATTTT.